These 21 T cell receptor beta chains were sequenced from one sample in a study of T cell responses to AZD1222 COVID-19 vaccine. Clones were sequenced by immunoSEQ multiplex PCR, and TCRdb holds only the in-frame ones, with some missing. The sample lists about 150,000 clones; about nine tenths were seen once. This material consisted of peripheral blood, taken on day 0 of AZD1222 vaccination. These receptors were collected from an adult in good health.

This clone was observed once. The rearrangement uses TRBV2 and TRBJ2-7; 11 bases fit TRBD1. With V trimmed by 4 bases and J by 6 bases, 5 bases remained unmatched. The germline V gene has CDR1 SNHLY and CDR2 FYNNEI. The CDR3 is made up of 14 amino acids. Here the CDR3 reads CASSALGTGGEQYF. Here the CDR3 DNA reads TGTGCCAGCAGTGCGCTGGGGACAGGGGGCGAGCAGTACTTC.

The chain carries TRBV7-2 and TRBJ2-7, with D unresolved. Germline V lookup: CDR1 SGHTA, CDR2 FQGNSA. Trimming left V 2 bases short and J 3 bases short, with 2 bases between. This CDR3 region has 11 residues. The CDR3 loop is CASSLYYEQYF. The CDR3 region has the DNA TGTGCCAGCAGCTTATACTACGAGCAGTACTTC.

The gene calls are TRBV5-5 and TRBJ1-6; TRBD1 agrees at 9 bases. The germline V gene has CDR1 SGHKS and CDR2 YYEKEE (reference sequence). The V segment lost 5 bases and the J segment 0 bases; nucleotides outside the gene matches: 3. The CDR3 loop spans 16 amino acids. As DNA, the CDR3 is TGTGCCAGCAGAGGACAGGGGAGCTCCTATAATTCACCCCTCCACTTT. Protein sequence: CASRGQGSSYNSPLHF.

This clone came up once. The CDR3 DNA reads as TGTGCCAGCAGTCCCTGGACAGATCACCCTAACTATGGCTACACCTTC. Translation: CASSPWTDHPNYGYTF. The V and J genes are TRBV27 and TRBJ1-2; TRBD1 is a possible D gene (6 bases). Per germline, CDR1 MNHEY and CDR2 SMNVEV (reference sequence). The CDR3 has 16 residues. V was shortened by 5 bases and J by 0 bases, with 16 bases between the two germline ends.

This chain connects TRBV27 to TRBJ2-1, with D perhaps being TRBD1 or TRBD2 (5 bases each). From germline, CDR1 is MNHEY and CDR2 SMNVEV (reference sequence). V dropped 1 base and J dropped 1 base, with 8 bases sitting between them. The CDR3 covers 15 residues. CDR3 amino acids: CASSLFGGSYNEQFF. Here the CDR3 DNA reads TGTGCCAGCAGTTTATTTGGGGGTTCCTACAATGAGCAGTTCTTC.

The CDR3 loop is CASSLDRRITGELFF. The CDR3 nucleotides read TGTGCCAGCAGTTTGGACAGGAGGATTACCGGGGAGCTGTTTTTT. This chain links TRBV28 with TRBJ2-2; 7 nucleotides align to TRBD1. Trimming cost V 3 bases and J 5 bases; bases outside gene matches: 6. This CDR3 contains 15 residues. Per germline, CDR1 MDHEN and CDR2 SYDVKM.

V usage is TRBV24-1 and J usage is TRBJ2-7, with 9 bases matching TRBD1. This CDR3 spans 15 amino acids. Losses at the gene ends were 2 bases for V and 3 bases for J; bases not matched to a gene: 4. CDR1 and CDR2 from the germline V gene are KGHDR and SFDVKD. The CDR3 spells CATSDSGTGNYEQYF. In DNA form, the CDR3 reads TGTGCCACCAGTGATTCCGGGACAGGGAACTACGAGCAGTACTTC.

This chain links TRBV28 with TRBJ1-5, with unresolved D. The CDR3 has 15 residues. V was cut by 2 bases and J by 0 bases, with 8 bases left in between. The germline V gene encodes CDR1 MDHEN and CDR2 SYDVKM. The CDR3 region has the DNA TGTGCCAGCAGTTTACTCGGGCTTAGCAATCAGCCCCAGCATTTT. Its translation is CASSLLGLSNQPQHF. The full variable domain, in which reference TRBV28 and TRBJ1-5 provide the parts outside the CDR3, is DVKVTQSSRYLVKRTGEKVFLECVQDMDHENMFWYRQDPGLGLRLIYFSYDVKMKEKGDIPEGYSVSREKKERFSLILESASTNQTSMYLCASSLLGLSNQPQHFGDGTRLSIL.

V and J are TRBV28 and TRBJ1-4, with 9 bases lining up with TRBD1. The germline V gene encodes CDR1 MDHEN and CDR2 SYDVKM. The CDR3 sequence is 15 residues long. V shed 0 bases, J shed 8 bases, and the junction held 4 bases outside the gene matches. For the CDR3, the DNA is TGTGCCAGCAGTTTATGGGGGACAGGGAAGGAAAAACTGTTTTTT. This gives the protein CASSLWGTGKEKLFF.

The chain employs TRBV28 and TRBJ1-1; possibly TRBD1 for D (6 bases). The germline V and J ends were trimmed by 6 bases and 5 bases, with 19 bases remaining between them. The CDR3 covers 15 residues. Germline V gene data show CDR1 as MDHEN and CDR2 as SYDVKM. The CDR3 region has the DNA TGTGCCAGCAGCGCAAATGCACAGGGAGGAACTGAAGCTTTCTTT. Protein product: CASSANAQGGTEAFF.

This clone was observed a single time. The chain is built from TRBV24-1 and TRBJ2-7; 7 nucleotides match TRBD1. Trimming cost V 2 bases and J 3 bases; bases outside gene matches: 6. This CDR3 has 15 residues. Germline-derived CDR1 and CDR2 are KGHDR and SFDVKD. CDR3 loop: CATSDWTGGRYEQYF. The CDR3 DNA reads TGTGCCACCAGTGATTGGACAGGCGGGCGCTACGAGCAGTACTTC.

The chain recombines TRBV27 with TRBJ2-7; TRBD2 matches 15 bases. V trimming: 6 bases; J trimming: 3 bases; junction bases outside the gene matches: 0. This CDR3 spans 14 amino acids. In germline, CDR1 is MNHEY, CDR2 SMNVEV (reference sequence). The CDR3 coding sequence is TGTGCCAGCAGGGGACTAGCGGGAGGCTACGAGCAGTACTTC. It translates to CASRGLAGGYEQYF.

The chain employs TRBV5-8 and TRBJ1-2, with 7 bases identical to TRBD1. The CDR3 length is 14 residues. The V gene's germline CDR1 is SGHTS and CDR2 YDEGEE. The V segment lost 2 bases and the J segment 5 bases; nucleotides outside the gene matches: 6. The CDR3 region has the DNA TGTGCCAGCAGCTTAGGGGACAGCGGTTATGGCTACACCTTC. It translates to CASSLGDSGYGYTF. Filled out from reference TRBV5-8 and TRBJ1-2, the complete variable domain reads EAGVTQSPTHLIKTRGQQATLRCSPISGHTSVYWYQQALGLGLQFLLWYDEGEERNRGNFPPRFSGRQFPNYSSELNVNALELEDSALYLCASSLGDSGYGYTFGSGTRLTVV.

This clone has only a few counts. This chain links TRBV6-5 with TRBJ2-7; D perhaps matches TRBD2 (5 bases). The V end was cut by 4 bases, the J end by 4 bases, with 11 bases between. Germline assignment: CDR1 MNHEY and CDR2 SVGAGI. The CDR3 has 13 residues. In DNA form, the CDR3 reads TGTGCCAGCAGTTCCCGTGCGGGTTACGAGCAGTACTTC. This gives the protein CASSSRAGYEQYF.

The chain carries TRBV4-1 and TRBJ2-2, with D possibly matching TRBD2 (6 bases). CDR3 length: 18 residues. Germline lookup yields CDR1 MGHRA and CDR2 YSYEKL. The ends were cut back, 5 bases at V and 2 bases at J, with 21 bases in the middle. The CDR3 sequence is CASSSPGKREANTGELFF. The CDR3 bases are TGCGCCAGCAGCTCCCCGGGGAAAAGGGAGGCCAACACCGGGGAGCTGTTTTTT.

The rearrangement uses TRBV28 and TRBJ1-2; the D gene is possibly TRBD1 (5 bases). There are 14 residues in the CDR3. CDR1 is MDHEN and CDR2 is SYDVKM in the germline V gene. V lost 2 bases and J 3 bases, leaving 10 bases between the germline ends. The chain's CDR3 is CASSLDREDYGYTF. Written as DNA, the CDR3 is TGTGCCAGCAGTTTAGACAGAGAGGACTATGGCTACACCTTC.

The V gene is TRBV28, the J gene TRBJ1-5; 7 positions match TRBD1. Germline V lookup: CDR1 MDHEN, CDR2 SYDVKM. V gave up 4 bases and J gave up 7 bases; unmatched junction bases: 13. The CDR3 is made up of 16 amino acids. The CDR3 DNA is TGTGCCAGCAGTTCCTTACGACAGGGACGGAGACAGCCCCAGCATTTT. It encodes CASSSLRQGRRQPQHF.

In this sample, this clone turned up once. This chain connects TRBV19 to TRBJ1-5; D unresolved. The CDR3 length is 15 residues. The germline gives CDR1 LNHDA, CDR2 SQIVND (reference sequence). Trimming shortened V by 5 bases and J by 3 bases, and 14 bases separated the two germline ends. The CDR3 sequence: CASSPSKGYNQPQHF. Written as DNA, the CDR3 is TGTGCCAGTAGTCCCTCAAAAGGGTACAATCAGCCCCAGCATTTT.

V usage is TRBV24-1 and J usage is TRBJ2-1, with D perhaps given as TRBD1 or TRBD2 (5 bases each). The CDR3 is 18 amino acids. V shed 2 bases and J shed 3 bases, with 19 bases lying between them. Germline CDR1 KGHDR, CDR2 SFDVKD. DNA for the CDR3: TGTGCCACCAGTGATTCTGCTCAACCTAGTGGGGGCTACAATGAGCAGTTCTTC. Its translation is CATSDSAQPSGGYNEQFF.

The V and J genes are TRBV6-5 and TRBJ1-5; D possibly corresponds to TRBD1 (6 bases). Germline CDR1 is MNHEY and CDR2 is SVGAGI. V lost 6 bases and J 0 bases, leaving 12 bases between the germline ends. The CDR3 spans 15 residues. The CDR3 reads CASRKDRDSNQPQHF. CDR3 coding DNA: TGTGCCAGCAGAAAGGACAGAGATAGCAATCAGCCCCAGCATTTT.

The chain joins TRBV20-1 to TRBJ1-1; no reliable D call. CDR3 length equals 10 residues. Per germline, CDR1 DFQATT and CDR2 SNEGSKA (reference sequence). Between the trimmed V and J ends, which lost 3 bases and 11 bases, there was a span of 10 bases. The CDR3 nucleotides read TGCAGTGCTAGGAAACCTCTGGCTTTCTTT. Translating gives CSARKPLAFF.